Included here is one TCR beta chain sequence, with context. This clonotype was counted at least ten times. Its antigen is currently not known. Within one base of it there is no much larger clone, and no base qualities were kept. The CDR3 runs 14 amino acids, cysteine and phenylalanine included. The read is trimmed to its CDR3 DNA, 42 bases read in frame from base 1. CDR1 and CDR2, looked up from the germline V gene (reference sequence), are GTSNPN and SVGIG. Relative to germline, V is 2 bases shorter and J is 0 bases shorter, with 8 bases between their ends. This record comes from a study of T cells in Graves' hyperthyroidism and ophthalmopathy (dated by TCRdb to about 2019). Regarding the study in general: Peripheral blood samples were taken at initial diagnosis, before any treatment was given. To identify distinguishing TCR V-J signatures, a discovery cohort of some 99 patients was used, comprising some 45 with Graves' ophthalmopathy and some 57 with stable Graves' hyperthyroidism. An independent validation cohort of under 20 hyperthyroidism patients and over 15 patients who later progressed to ophthalmopathy tested prospective prediction of ophthalmopathy. The 75 to 100 discovery patients were randomly split 7:3 into training and test sets. In addition, the study compared T-cell repertoires in thyroid tissue and in blood from several Graves' hyperthyroidism patients. After sampling, hyperthyroidism patients received methimazole starting at 30 mg daily, and ophthalmopathy patients received high-dose intravenous methylprednisolone. According to the paper, TCR Vbeta CDR3 sequencing was carried out on around 140 peripheral blood samples, which came from around 43 ophthalmopathy, fewer than 80 hyperthyroidism and roughly 17 progressor patients.

The study at large found these results: Most expanded thyroid clonotypes (frequency above 0.001) were also found in blood, which suggests that blood repertoires may mirror thyroid immune responses. In cross-validation, a model built on a 13 V-J signature told ophthalmopathy apart from stable hyperthyroidism with 87.88% sensitivity and about 81% specificity, and in testing the same model reached 80%/75%. In validation, progression to ophthalmopathy was predicted by the model with roughly 71% sensitivity and 72.22% specificity, a median of 6.5 months before onset. No statistical method was used to set the sample size in advance, and investigators knew the group allocation.

A patient counted as having stable Graves' hyperthyroidism if no progression to ophthalmopathy occurred over 18 months of follow-up. Hyperthyroidism patients were aged 18 to 65 years and newly diagnosed, with disease duration of less than 2 months. The study excluded patients with uncontrolled infections, other autoimmune diseases, pregnancy or lactation. Clinical symptoms, serum thyroxine and TRAb, thyroid ultrasound, and orbital computed tomography formed the basis for the diagnoses. PBMCs were isolated from 10 ml of fresh peripheral blood by Ficoll-Paque density gradient centrifugation. Trizol reagent was used to extract total RNA, and RNA quality was then checked on an Agilent 2100 Bioanalyzer. TCR beta CDR3 regions were amplified from RNA transcripts. A first-round RT-PCR of the TCR CDR3 used the HTBI primer set with the Qiagen OneStep RT-PCR kit. A second multiplex PCR round built the libraries, followed by size selection and purification. Sequencing of the libraries was done on an Illumina HiSeq2000 using paired-end 100 bp reads. The authors' analysis ran thus. SOAPnuke was used to process the raw data, throwing out any read that contained adapters or uncalled bases, had a mean Phred below 15, or lacked an exact constant-primer or identifier match. COPE v1.2.5 was used to merge high-quality paired reads, and clonotypes were defined as unique nucleotide sequences. Clonotypes were aligned to IMGT TRBV, TRBD and TRBJ reference segments using MiTCR v1.1. Analysis was restricted to V-J combinations with a frequency above 0.0001, which covered 98% to 99.2% of repertoires. The TCS score was defined as F50 (clonal expansion) divided by E x V (chaos), with BLOSUM62-based TCRdist calculated between CDR3 peptides within each V-J. Welch's t-statistics and random forest reduced fewer than 600 V-J features to 13, which were used in a naive Bayes classifier (R e1071). TCRdb itself trimmed the public reads at Q25 with fastp, ran MiXCR and retained productive beta chains. Merged by CDR3 protein, the rows form single entries marked with the most common genes and DNA. The V and J calls were not made by the authors but by TCRdb's processing. In this sample the table shows roughly 700,000 distinct CDR3 sequences, 13% to 15% of which occur a single time. More than 8.5% of the sample is in the top ten clones.

Sequencing used blood. The chain is assembled from TRBV30 and TRBJ2-1; the D gene cannot be named for sure. This receptor was taken from a woman aged 18-29 years with Graves' hyperthyroidism. The DNA is TGTGCCTGGAGTTCGTCGTTCTCCTACAATGAGCAGTTCTTC. Translated, it reads CAWSSSFSYNEQFF.